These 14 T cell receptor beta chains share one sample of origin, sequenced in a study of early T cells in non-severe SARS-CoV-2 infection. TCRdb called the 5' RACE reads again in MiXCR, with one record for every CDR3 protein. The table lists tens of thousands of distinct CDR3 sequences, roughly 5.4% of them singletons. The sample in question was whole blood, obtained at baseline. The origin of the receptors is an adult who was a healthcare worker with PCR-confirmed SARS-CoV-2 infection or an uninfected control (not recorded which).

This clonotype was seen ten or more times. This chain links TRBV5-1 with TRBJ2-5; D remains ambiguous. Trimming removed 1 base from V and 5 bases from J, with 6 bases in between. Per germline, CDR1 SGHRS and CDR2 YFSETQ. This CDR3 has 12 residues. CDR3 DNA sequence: TGCGCCAGCAGCTTGACTTTCGAGACCCAGTACTTC. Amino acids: CASSLTFETQYF.

CDR3 sequence: CSVVLGDAYEQYF. The CDR3 DNA is TGCAGCGTTGTTCTGGGGGACGCCTACGAGCAGTACTTC. The chain couples TRBV29-1 to TRBJ2-7; the D call may be TRBD1 or TRBD2 (5 bases each). The CDR3 totals 13 residues. V lost 4 bases, J lost 2 bases, and 12 bases lay in between. Germline-derived CDR1 and CDR2 are SQVTM and ANQGSEA.

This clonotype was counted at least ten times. This CDR3 reads CASSPTGDRGYTF. In DNA form, the CDR3 reads TGCGCCAGCAGCCCCACAGGGGATCGGGGCTACACCTTC. This chain uses TRBV5-1 with TRBJ1-2, with 7 bases identical to TRBD1. V dropped 4 bases and J dropped 8; count of bases not matched to a gene: 8. Germline V gene sequence: CDR1 SGHRS, CDR2 YFSETQ. This CDR3 region has 13 residues.

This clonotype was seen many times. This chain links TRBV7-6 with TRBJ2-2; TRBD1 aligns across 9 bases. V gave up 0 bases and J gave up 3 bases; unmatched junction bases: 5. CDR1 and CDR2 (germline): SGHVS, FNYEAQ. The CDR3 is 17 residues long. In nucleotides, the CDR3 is TGTGCCAGCAGCTTAGCGGGACAGGGATCTTACACCGGGGAGCTGTTTTTT. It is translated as CASSLAGQGSYTGELFF.

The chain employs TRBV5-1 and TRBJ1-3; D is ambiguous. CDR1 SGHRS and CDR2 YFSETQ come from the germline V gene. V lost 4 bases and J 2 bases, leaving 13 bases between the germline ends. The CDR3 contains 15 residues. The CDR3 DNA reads TGCGCCAGCAGCCCCGACACAGTTCCTGGAAACACCATATATTTT. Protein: CASSPDTVPGNTIYF.

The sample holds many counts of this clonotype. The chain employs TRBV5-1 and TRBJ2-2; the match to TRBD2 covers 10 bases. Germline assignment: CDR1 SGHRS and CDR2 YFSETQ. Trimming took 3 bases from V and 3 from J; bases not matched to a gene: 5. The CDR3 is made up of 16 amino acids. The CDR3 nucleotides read TGCGCCAGCAGCTCACTAGGACTAGCGGACACCGGGGAGCTGTTTTTT. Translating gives CASSSLGLADTGELFF.

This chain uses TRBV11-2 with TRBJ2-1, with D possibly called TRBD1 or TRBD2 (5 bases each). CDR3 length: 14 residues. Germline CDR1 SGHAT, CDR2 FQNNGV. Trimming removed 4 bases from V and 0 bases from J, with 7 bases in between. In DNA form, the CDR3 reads TGTGCCAGCAGCTCAGGGAGCTCCTACAATGAGCAGTTCTTC. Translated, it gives CASSSGSSYNEQFF. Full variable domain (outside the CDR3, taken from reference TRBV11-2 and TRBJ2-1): EAGVAQSPRYKIIEKRQSVAFWCNPISGHATLYWYQQILGQGPKLLIQFQNNGVVDDSQLPKDRFSAERLKGVDSTLKIQPAKLEDSAVYLCASSSGSSYNEQFFGPGTRLTVL.

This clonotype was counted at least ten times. DNA of the CDR3: TGTGCCACAGCGGGACAGGGTACCAATCAGCCCCAGCATTTT. Protein: CATAGQGTNQPQHF. The J gene is TRBJ1-5, the V gene TRBV24-1; TRBD1 matches at 9 bases. Trimming removed 10 bases from V and 3 bases from J; junction bases left unmatched: 6. CDR1 is KGHDR, CDR2 SFDVKD, per germline. The CDR3 contains 14 residues.

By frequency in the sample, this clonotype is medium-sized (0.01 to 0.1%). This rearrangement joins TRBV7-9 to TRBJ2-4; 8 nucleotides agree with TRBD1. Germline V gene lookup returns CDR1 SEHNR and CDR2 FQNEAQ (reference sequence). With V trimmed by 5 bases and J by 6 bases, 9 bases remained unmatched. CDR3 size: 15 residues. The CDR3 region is CASSMGQAQINIQYF. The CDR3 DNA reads TGTGCCAGCAGCATGGGACAGGCCCAAATAAACATTCAGTACTTC.

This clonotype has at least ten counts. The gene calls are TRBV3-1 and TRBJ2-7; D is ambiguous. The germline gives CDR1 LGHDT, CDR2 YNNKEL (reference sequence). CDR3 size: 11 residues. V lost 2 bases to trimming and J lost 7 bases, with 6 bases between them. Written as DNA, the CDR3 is TGTGCCAGCAGCCAAACCCATGAGCAGTACTTC. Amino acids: CASSQTHEQYF.

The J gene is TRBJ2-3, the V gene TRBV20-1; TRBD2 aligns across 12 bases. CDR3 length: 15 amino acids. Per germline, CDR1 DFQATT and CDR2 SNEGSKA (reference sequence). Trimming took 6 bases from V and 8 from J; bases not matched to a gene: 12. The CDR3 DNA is TGCAGTGCCACGCACCTAGCGGGAGGGCCCGGTACGCAGTATTTT. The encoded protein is CSATHLAGGPGTQYF.

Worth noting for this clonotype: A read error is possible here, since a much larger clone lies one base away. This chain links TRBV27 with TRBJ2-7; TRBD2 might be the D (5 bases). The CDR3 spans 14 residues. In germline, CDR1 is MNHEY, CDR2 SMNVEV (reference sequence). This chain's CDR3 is CTSSTPGLPYEQYF. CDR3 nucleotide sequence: TGTACCAGCAGCACACCGGGATTACCCTACGAGCAGTACTTC.

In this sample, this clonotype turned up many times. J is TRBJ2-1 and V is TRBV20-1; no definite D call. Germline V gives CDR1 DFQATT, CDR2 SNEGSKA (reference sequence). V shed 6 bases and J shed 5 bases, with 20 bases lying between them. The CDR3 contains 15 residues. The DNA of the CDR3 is TGCAGTGCCAAGTACCCTGGCGCGACTCACAATGAGCAGTTCTTC. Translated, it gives CSAKYPGATHNEQFF.

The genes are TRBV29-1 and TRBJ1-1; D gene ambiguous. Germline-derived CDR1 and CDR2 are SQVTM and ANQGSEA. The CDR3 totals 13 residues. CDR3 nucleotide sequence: TGCAGTGTTAGGTACGGGGTGGGCACTGAAGCTTTCTTT. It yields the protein CSVRYGVGTEAFF.